This T cell receptor (beta chain) stems from a study of early T cells in non-severe SARS-CoV-2 infection. Each CDR3 protein gets one entry after TCRdb re-called the 5' RACE reads with MiXCR. The repertoire holds about 80,000 distinct CDR3 sequences, with 12% as singletons. CDR1 and CDR2 (germline): SGHAT, FQNNGV. Trimming pared 4 bases from V and 8 bases from J, leaving 20 bases between. This CDR3 has 15 amino acids. This clonotype originated in an adult who was a healthcare worker with PCR-confirmed SARS-CoV-2 infection or an uninfected control (not recorded which). The donor label of this sample is uncertain. Here the sequenced sample was whole blood, taken at baseline. V gene TRBV11-2 combines with J gene TRBJ1-2; weak D call: TRBD1 (6 bases). The DNA of the CDR3 is TGTGCCAGCAGCTCCTCACAGGGTGCCCCTAGAGGCTACACCTTC. Translation gives CASSSSQGAPRGYTF.